This record concerns one TCR beta chain sequence. The specificity of this receptor is unknown. The sample holds no much larger clone one base away, and base qualities are not on file. The sample comes from a study of cytomegalovirus exposure and HLA in healthy donors (dated by TCRdb to about 2017). Turning to the overall study: A later analysis indicated that the 100 to 150 validation repertoires were generated on the platform also employed for the approximately 690 repertoires of the first cohort. The study was designed to test whether signatures of past pathogen exposure could be identified by cataloging public T cell receptors. Along with the roughly 670-subject first cohort, a separate validation cohort of over 90 different subjects was used. High-throughput TCR immunosequencing, statistical association of individual TCRs with disease status, and machine learning were combined to predict cytomegalovirus infection status. Study-level results and caveats: In the study, approximately 160 TCR beta chains were listed as associated with cytomegalovirus. The validation cohort had no HLA typing available for a later analysis, so co-occurrence within that cohort was assessed over all 110 or so repertoires. A few of the identified cytomegalovirus-associated TCR beta chains were confirmed in vitro to be specific for cytomegalovirus antigens. Of the cluster scores, about 94% were above 0 in a later analysis, which found that TCRs clustered in the first cohort also tended to co-occur in the 120 validation repertoires. The authors suggested that the approach could potentially be generalized to other disease states and immunological phenotypes. The classifier was reported to diagnose cytomegalovirus status with high specificity and sensitivity in both the original cohort and the validation cohort. While some public TCRs were present in many individuals, most TCR sequences turned up only very rarely across donors.

Library preparation employed the immunoSEQ multiplex PCR assay. The published analysis was carried out like this. A statistical classification framework was built for diagnosing cytomegalovirus status from the catalog of TCR beta chain sequences. Not all clones reach the TCRdb copy of this immuneACCESS table, which keeps in-frame sequences only. Checked studies attribute under half of the gap to unresolved V genes and leave the rest unexplained. Clone size and V and J calls were adopted from that table, with D and trimming inferred from the DNA. This sample holds 140,000 to 150,000 clones; less than 95% were observed only once. The top ten clones comprise approximately 1.8% of the sample. V is shortened by 5 bases, J by 5 bases, and the region joining them spans 17 bases. The germline V gene (reference sequence) provides CDR1 SGHKS and CDR2 YYEKEE. The CDR3 covers 15 residues, taking in both the cysteine and the phenylalanine. The retained sequence is limited to the CDR3, 45 bases, with the frame set at the first base.

Separate from the approximately 700-subject first cohort, the validation cohort of more than 90 subjects was the group to which the donors belonged. The V and J genes are TRBV5-5 and TRBJ2-1; there is no confident call for the D gene. This TCR was sampled from a man between 18 and 35 years old in good health and CMV-seropositive. Sequenced material: PBMCs. This receptor has the CDR3 CASSPSSLINNEQFF. The DNA sequence is TGTGCCAGCAGTCCTAGTAGTCTTATCAACAATGAGCAGTTCTTC.